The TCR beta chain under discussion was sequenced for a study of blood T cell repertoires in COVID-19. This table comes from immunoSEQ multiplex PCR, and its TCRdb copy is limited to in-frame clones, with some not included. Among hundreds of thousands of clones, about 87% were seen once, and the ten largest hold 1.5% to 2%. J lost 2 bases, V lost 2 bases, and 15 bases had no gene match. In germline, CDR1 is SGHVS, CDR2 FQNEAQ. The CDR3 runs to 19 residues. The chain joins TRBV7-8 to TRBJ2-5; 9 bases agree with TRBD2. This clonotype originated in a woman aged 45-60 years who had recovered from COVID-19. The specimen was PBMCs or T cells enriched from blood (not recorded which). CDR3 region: CASSLYLPLLAGDQETQYF. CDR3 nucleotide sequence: TGTGCCAGCAGCTTATACCTCCCCTTATTAGCGGGGGATCAAGAGACCCAGTACTTC.